This T cell receptor beta chain was profiled in a study of identical twins. The study, taken as a whole, reports: It was possible that invariant MAIT and iNKT cells partly confounded the zero-insertion analyses. Sharing of beta out-of-frame sequences by twins showed a weaker excess. Within cord blood, abundant beta clonotypes carried fewer insertions, but memory repertoires showed no such trend.

V lost 5 bases, J lost 0 bases, and 11 bases lay in between. Germline V gene sequence: CDR1 DFQATT, CDR2 SNEGSKA (reference sequence). This CDR3 has 13 residues. This clonotype has ten or more counts. Antigen unknown. A universal primer site was created by template switching, with the cDNA bearing unique molecular identifiers. TCRdb called the 5' RACE reads again in MiXCR, with one record for every CDR3 protein. The sample yields 200,000 to 250,000 distinct CDR3 sequences, 8% to 11% seen once. The sequenced sample was memory T cells sorted from blood. This chain uses TRBV20-1 with TRBJ2-7; no definite D call. This sequence originates from a middle-aged man in good health. The CDR3 is CSAPGPSSYEQYF. The CDR3 DNA reads as TGCAGTGCTCCGGGCCCGAGCTCCTACGAGCAGTACTTC.